Presented here are 25 T cell receptor beta chains from one specimen sequenced in a study of glioma-infiltrating T cells after dendritic cell vaccination. The time point was: after dendritic cell vaccination, including at tumor progression/relapse. The data were produced by immunoSEQ multiplex PCR, yet TCRdb's version contains in-frame clones alone and is incomplete. The table shows around 25,000 clones, with about 90% occurring only once. The sample was blood, taken after dendritic cell vaccination. These receptors came from a human donor with glioblastoma.

The V gene is TRBV5-5, the J gene TRBJ2-7; 8 nucleotides align to TRBD2. CDR3 size: 15 residues. Germline-derived CDR1 and CDR2 are SGHKS and YYEKEE (reference sequence). J gave up 2 bases and V 5 bases, and 9 bases lay outside the gene matches. CDR3: CASSSPSGPTYEQYF. CDR3 in DNA: TGTGCCAGCAGTTCCCCTAGCGGGCCTACCTACGAGCAGTACTTC.

The V gene is TRBV7-9, the J gene TRBJ1-5; D is possibly TRBD1 (6 bases). The germline gives CDR1 SEHNR, CDR2 FQNEAQ (reference sequence). The length of the CDR3 is 15 residues. Trimming shortened V by 5 bases and J by 6 bases, and 17 bases separated the two germline ends. The CDR3 spells CASSLAGGGGQPQHF. CDR3 DNA sequence: TGTGCCAGCAGCCTCGCGGGGGGGGGCGGTCAGCCCCAGCATTTT.

The genes are TRBV13 and TRBJ2-1; 11 positions match TRBD1. J was trimmed by 9 bases and V by 4 bases; bases with no gene match: 8. This CDR3 region has 15 residues. CDR1 and CDR2 (germline): PRHDT, FYEKMQ (reference sequence). The CDR3 loop is CASSSSGTGGFEQFF. The CDR3 DNA reads TGTGCCAGCAGCTCGTCCGGGACAGGGGGTTTTGAGCAGTTCTTC.

This chain links TRBV7-4 with TRBJ1-5, with 7 bases identical to TRBD1. The length of the CDR3 is 16 residues. V lost 5 bases to trimming and J lost 5 bases; unmatched junction nucleotides: 12. Germline V CDR1 and CDR2: SGHVT, SQSDAQ. The CDR3 bases are TGTGCCAGCAGCCCTAAACAGGGGAGCGACTATCAGCCCCAGCATTTT. Encoded protein: CASSPKQGSDYQPQHF.

The chain links TRBV27 to TRBJ1-2; maybe TRBD1 (5 bases). Germline V gene data show CDR1 as MNHEY and CDR2 as SMNVEV (reference sequence). The CDR3 contains 14 residues. The V and J ends lost 2 bases and 4 bases respectively, with 11 bases between them. The CDR3 nucleotides read TGTGCCAGCAGTTTAGGGTGGAGGGGCTATGGCTACACCTTC. This gives the protein CASSLGWRGYGYTF.

The rearrangement links TRBV19 to TRBJ1-5; D is unresolved. The CDR3 extends over 14 amino acids. Germline loops: CDR1 LNHDA, CDR2 SQIVND (reference sequence). Trimming stripped 2 bases from V and 2 bases from J, with 7 bases between. The CDR3 spells CASSIMAGNQPQHF. The CDR3 nucleotides read TGTGCCAGTAGTATAATGGCAGGCAATCAGCCCCAGCATTTT. Full variable domain (remainder filled in from reference TRBV19 and TRBJ1-5): DGGITQSPKYLFRKEGQNVTLSCEQNLNHDAMYWYRQDPGQGLRLIYYSQIVNDFQKGDIAEGYSVSREKKESFPLTVTSAQKNPTAFYLCASSIMAGNQPQHFGDGTRLSIL.

The chain joins TRBV10-3 to TRBJ2-7, with TRBD1 matching 9 bases. J lost 0 bases, V lost 8 bases, and 2 bases had no gene match. Germline loops: CDR1 ENHRY, CDR2 SYGVKD. CDR3 length equals 13 residues. CDR3 DNA: TGTGCCATCGGACAGGGGTCCTCCTACGAGCAGTACTTC. It encodes CAIGQGSSYEQYF.

A few counts support this clone. The rearrangement joins TRBV5-4 to TRBJ2-7; D call uncertain. V gave up 0 bases and J gave up 0 bases, with 4 bases separating them. The CDR3 spans 13 residues. Germline loops: CDR1 SGHNT, CDR2 YYREEE (reference sequence). The CDR3 loop reads CASSLDNSYEQYF. For the CDR3, the DNA is TGTGCCAGCAGCTTGGACAACTCCTACGAGCAGTACTTC.

This chain uses TRBV11-2 with TRBJ1-2; 11 bases line up with TRBD1. This CDR3 comprises 15 residues. With V trimmed by 3 bases and J by 8 bases, 8 bases remained unmatched. In germline, CDR1 is SGHAT, CDR2 FQNNGV. Here the CDR3 reads CASSLNGQGAWGYTF. The CDR3 region has the DNA TGTGCCAGCAGCTTGAATGGACAGGGGGCTTGGGGCTACACCTTC.

This chain joins TRBV10-1 and TRBJ2-3; 8 positions agree with TRBD2. With V trimmed by 2 bases and J by 1 base, 2 bases remained unmatched. CDR1 WNHNN and CDR2 SYGVQD come from the germline V gene (reference sequence). The CDR3 has 15 residues. The DNA of the CDR3 is TGCGCCAGCAGTGAGCCCGGGAGGGGCACAGATACGCAGTATTTT. It encodes CASSEPGRGTDTQYF.

This clone appeared once. At one of its ends the junction is not consistent with the germline gene, which may arise from a read error. V is TRBV5-6 and J is TRBJ2-7, with a weak D call TRBD1 (6 bases). Germline values: CDR1 SGHDT, CDR2 YYEEEE. This CDR3 has 14 residues. CDR3 DNA: TGTGCCAGCAGCGGTACCGACAGGTCCTCCGAGCAGTACTTC. Translating gives CASSGTDRSSEQYF. The entire variable domain, with the rest obtained from reference TRBV5-6 and TRBJ2-7, is as follows: DAGVTQSPTHLIKTRGQQVTLRCSPKSGHDTVSWYQQALGQGPQFIFQYYEEEERQRGNFPDRFSGHQFPNYSSELNVNALLLGDSALYLCASSGTDRSSEQYFGPGTRLTVT.

The chain employs TRBV5-1 and TRBJ2-7; a possible D gene is TRBD1 (6 bases). Germline V gene lookup returns CDR1 SGHRS and CDR2 YFSETQ. The length of the CDR3 is 15 residues. The V gene lost 2 bases and the J gene lost 1 base, with 13 bases spanning the gap. For the CDR3, the DNA is TGCGCCAGCAGCTTAAGACAGGACCCGTCCTACGAGCAGTACTTC. Translated: CASSLRQDPSYEQYF.

This sequence joins TRBV5-8 and TRBJ1-1; weak D call: TRBD1 (6 bases). The V gene's germline CDR1 is SGHTS and CDR2 YDEGEE. The V end was cut by 3 bases, the J end by 4 bases, with 13 bases between. The CDR3 covers 14 residues. This CDR3 reads CASSWKGGRTEAFF. DNA of the CDR3: TGTGCCAGCAGCTGGAAAGGGGGTCGCACTGAAGCTTTCTTT.

The chain employs TRBV10-3 and TRBJ2-7, with 7 bases identical to TRBD1. Germline V gene sequence: CDR1 ENHRY, CDR2 SYGVKD. This CDR3 has 13 residues. J gave up 3 bases and V 8 bases, and 7 bases lay outside the gene matches. DNA for the CDR3: TGTGCCATCCGTCGTGGGGACAGCTACGAGCAGTACTTC. Translated: CAIRRGDSYEQYF.

V is TRBV18 and J is TRBJ2-3; 10 positions agree with TRBD2. With 4 bases clipped from V and 1 base from J, the junction kept 2 bases outside the gene matches. The germline V gene encodes CDR1 KGHSH and CDR2 LQKENI. The CDR3 has 15 amino acids. For the CDR3, the DNA is TGTGCCAGCTCACGAGCGGGGGGGGGCACAGATACGCAGTATTTT. Translating gives CASSRAGGGTDTQYF.

The CDR3 reads CASSQHRAANEKLFF. CDR3 in DNA: TGTGCCAGCTCACAACACAGGGCGGCTAATGAAAAACTGTTTTTT. The rearrangement joins TRBV18 to TRBJ1-4; maybe TRBD1 (6 bases). Germline loops: CDR1 KGHSH, CDR2 LQKENI. Between the trimmed V and J ends, which lost 4 bases and 3 bases, there was a span of 12 bases. This CDR3 spans 15 amino acids.

The rearrangement joins TRBV5-1 to TRBJ1-2; possible D gene TRBD1, 5 bases. This CDR3 is 14 amino acids long. In germline, CDR1 is SGHRS, CDR2 YFSETQ. Trimming removed 3 bases at V and 2 bases at J, with 11 bases between. CDR3 nucleotide sequence: TGCGCCAGCAGCTCCCAGGGTTCAAACTATGGCTACACCTTC. Translated, it gives CASSSQGSNYGYTF.

V gene TRBV4-1 combines with J gene TRBJ1-2, with D perhaps TRBD1 (5 bases). The CDR3 is 16 residues long. The V gene's germline CDR1 is MGHRA and CDR2 YSYEKL. Trimming took off 0 bases at V and 0 bases at J, with 11 bases between the two ends. The CDR3 spells CASSQDVGASNYGYTF. CDR3 sequence (DNA): TGCGCCAGCAGCCAAGACGTTGGGGCATCTAACTATGGCTACACCTTC.

This clone was seen only once. This rearrangement joins TRBV5-1 to TRBJ2-7; 9 nucleotides agree with TRBD1. V shed 4 bases and J 5 bases; nucleotides not matched to a gene: 7. The CDR3 covers 14 residues. Germline CDR1 is SGHRS and CDR2 is YFSETQ. The CDR3 bases are TGCGCCAGCAGCAAGACAGGGGGGGGAAACGAGCAGTACTTC. Its protein product is CASSKTGGGNEQYF.

The J gene is TRBJ1-1, the V gene TRBV7-2, with no clear D. Per the germline V gene, CDR1 is SGHTA and CDR2 is FQGNSA. The CDR3 contains 10 residues. The V end was cut by 6 bases, the J end by 6 bases, with 5 bases between. CDR3 amino acids: CASRRSEAFF. The CDR3 DNA reads TGTGCCAGCAGGAGGTCTGAAGCTTTCTTT.

The genes are TRBV7-2 and TRBJ2-3, with 11 positions matching TRBD2. CDR3 size: 18 residues. CDR1 is SGHTA, CDR2 FQGNSA, per germline. The V and J ends lost 5 bases and 1 base, in that order; junction bases with no gene match: 11. CDR3 region: CASSAQSSGGRGTDTQYF. The CDR3 nucleotides are TGTGCCAGCAGCGCACAATCTAGCGGGGGGCGGGGCACAGATACGCAGTATTTT.

CDR3 region: CASRLQGPNQPQHF. In nucleotides, the CDR3 is TGTGCCAGCAGACTACAGGGTCCCAATCAGCCCCAGCATTTT. This chain connects TRBV6-1 to TRBJ1-5; TRBD1 might be the D (6 bases). This CDR3 is 14 amino acids long. V lost 6 bases, J lost 3 bases, and 12 bases lay in between. Germline CDR1 MNHNS, CDR2 SASEGT.

This chain links TRBV5-1 with TRBJ1-1; 10 bases are a match to TRBD1. The CDR3 has 15 residues. Trimming at V came to 6 bases and at J to 4 bases, leaving 9 bases not matched to a gene. Germline V gene lookup returns CDR1 SGHRS and CDR2 YFSETQ. The CDR3 loop reads CASTVLGQGSTEAFF. The CDR3 DNA sequence: TGCGCCAGCACCGTTTTGGGACAGGGGTCCACTGAAGCTTTCTTT.

A few counts support this clone. V and J are TRBV6-5 and TRBJ1-1, with 7 bases aligning to TRBD1. The J segment lost 3 bases and the V segment lost 10 bases, leaving 5 bases of the junction unmatched. The CDR3 extends over 12 amino acids. CDR1 is MNHEY and CDR2 is SVGAGI in the germline V gene. This CDR3 reads CAIRDSYTEAFF. CDR3 DNA: TGTGCCATCCGGGACAGCTACACTGAAGCTTTCTTT.

This clone was counted once. CDR3 sequence reads: CASNPVGAGGSSYNEQFF. As DNA, the CDR3 is TGTGCCAGCAATCCGGTGGGAGCGGGGGGTAGCTCCTACAATGAGCAGTTCTTC. This chain links TRBV2 with TRBJ2-1, with TRBD2 matching over 9 bases. Looked up from germline, CDR1 is SNHLY and CDR2 is FYNNEI. The CDR3 is made up of 18 amino acids. V lost 7 bases to trimming and J lost 0 bases; unmatched junction nucleotides: 13.